This T cell receptor beta chain emerged from a study of blood T cell repertoires in COVID-19. Study details: The samples span acute and convalescent COVID-19 from the United States, Italy and Spain.

Sequencing used immunoSEQ multiplex PCR; TCRdb keeps in-frame clones, though not all of them. The sample includes about 480,000 clones, 85% to 90% of them seen just once. In germline, CDR1 is SGDLS, CDR2 YYNGEE. The CDR3 has 17 residues. Germline trimming cut 4 bases from V and 5 bases from J; bases unmatched to any gene: 9. The chain carries TRBV9 and TRBJ2-3; 14 bases are a match to TRBD2. The clonotype originates from a woman between 50 and 59 years old with COVID-19, enrolled during active disease. Material: peripheral blood. The CDR3 protein is CASSLHRTSGGRDTQYF. The CDR3, as DNA: TGTGCCAGCAGCTTACACCGGACTAGCGGGGGGCGAGATACGCAGTATTTT.